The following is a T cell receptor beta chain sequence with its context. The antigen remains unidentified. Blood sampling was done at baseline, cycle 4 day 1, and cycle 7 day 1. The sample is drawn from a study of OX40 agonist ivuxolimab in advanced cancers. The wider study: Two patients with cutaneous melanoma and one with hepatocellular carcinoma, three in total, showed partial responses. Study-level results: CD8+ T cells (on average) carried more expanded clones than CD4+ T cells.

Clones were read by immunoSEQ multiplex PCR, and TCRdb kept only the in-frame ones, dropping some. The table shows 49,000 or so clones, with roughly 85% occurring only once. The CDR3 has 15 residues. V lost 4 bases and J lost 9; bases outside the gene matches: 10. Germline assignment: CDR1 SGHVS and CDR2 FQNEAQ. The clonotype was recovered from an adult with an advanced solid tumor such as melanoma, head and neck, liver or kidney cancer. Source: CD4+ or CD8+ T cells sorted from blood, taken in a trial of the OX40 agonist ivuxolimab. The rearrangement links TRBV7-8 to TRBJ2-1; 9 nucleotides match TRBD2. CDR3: CASSSLVAGDSEQFF. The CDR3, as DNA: TGTGCCAGCAGCTCATTGGTAGCGGGAGATTCTGAGCAGTTCTTC.